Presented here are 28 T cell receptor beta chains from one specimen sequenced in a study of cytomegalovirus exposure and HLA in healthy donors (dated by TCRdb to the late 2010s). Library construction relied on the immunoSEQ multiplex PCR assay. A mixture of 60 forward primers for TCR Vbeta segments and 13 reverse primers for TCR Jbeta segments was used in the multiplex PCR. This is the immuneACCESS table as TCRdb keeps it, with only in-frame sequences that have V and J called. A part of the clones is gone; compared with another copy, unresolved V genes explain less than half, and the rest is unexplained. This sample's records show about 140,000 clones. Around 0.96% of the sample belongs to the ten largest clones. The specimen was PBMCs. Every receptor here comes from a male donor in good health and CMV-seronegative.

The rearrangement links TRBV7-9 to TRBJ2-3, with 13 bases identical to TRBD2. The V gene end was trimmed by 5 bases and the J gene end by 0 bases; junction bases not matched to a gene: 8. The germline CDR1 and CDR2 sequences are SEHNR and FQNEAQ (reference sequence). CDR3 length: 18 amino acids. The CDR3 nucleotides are TGTGCCAGCAGCATTACCGGGACTAGCGGGACTAGCACAGATACGCAGTATTTT. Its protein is CASSITGTSGTSTDTQYF.

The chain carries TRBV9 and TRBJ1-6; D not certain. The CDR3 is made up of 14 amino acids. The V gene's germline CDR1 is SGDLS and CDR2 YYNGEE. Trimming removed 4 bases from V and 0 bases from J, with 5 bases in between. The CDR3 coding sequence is TGTGCCAGCAGCTCGGGCTCCTATAATTCACCCCTCCACTTT. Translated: CASSSGSYNSPLHF. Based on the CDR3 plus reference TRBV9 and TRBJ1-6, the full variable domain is DSGVTQTPKHLITATGQRVTLRCSPRSGDLSVYWYQQSLDQGLQFLIQYYNGEERAKGNILERFSAQQFPDLHSELNLSSLELGDSALYFCASSSGSYNSPLHFGNGTRLTVT.

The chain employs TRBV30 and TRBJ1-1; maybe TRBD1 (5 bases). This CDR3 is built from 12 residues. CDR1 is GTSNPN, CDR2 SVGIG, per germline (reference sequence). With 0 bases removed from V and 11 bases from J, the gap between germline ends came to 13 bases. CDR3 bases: TGTGCCTGGAGTGTAATAGGGGAAGGTGCTTTCTTT. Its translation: CAWSVIGEGAFF. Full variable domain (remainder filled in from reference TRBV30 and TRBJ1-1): SQTIHQWPATLVQPVGSPLSLECTVEGTSNPNLYWYRQAAGRGLQLLFYSVGIGQISSEVPQNLSASRPQDRQFILSSKKLLLSDSGFYLCAWSVIGEGAFFGQGTRLTVV.

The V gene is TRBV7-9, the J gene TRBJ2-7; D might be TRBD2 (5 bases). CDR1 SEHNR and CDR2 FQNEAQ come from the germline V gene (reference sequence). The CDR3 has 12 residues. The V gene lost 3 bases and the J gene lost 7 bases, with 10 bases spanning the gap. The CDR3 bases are TGTGCCAGCAGCTTTGGTTCGGGGGAGCAGTACTTC. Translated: CASSFGSGEQYF.

As DNA, the CDR3 is TGTGCCTGGAGTAAGGGGCTAGCGGGCAGTCCAGGGGCCAGCACAGATACGCAGTATTTT. Protein product: CAWSKGLAGSPGASTDTQYF. The chain has TRBV30 and TRBJ2-3, with 8 bases that match TRBD2. J lost 0 bases, V lost 2 bases, and 19 bases had no gene match. CDR1 is GTSNPN and CDR2 is SVGIG in the germline V gene (reference sequence). The CDR3 totals 20 residues.

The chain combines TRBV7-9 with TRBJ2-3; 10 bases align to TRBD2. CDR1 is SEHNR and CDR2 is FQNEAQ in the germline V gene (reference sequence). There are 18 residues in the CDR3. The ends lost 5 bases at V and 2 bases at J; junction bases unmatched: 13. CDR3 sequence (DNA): TGTGCCAGCAGCCGCCGAAGACTAGCGGGTATTTTCACAGATACGCAGTATTTT. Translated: CASSRRRLAGIFTDTQYF.

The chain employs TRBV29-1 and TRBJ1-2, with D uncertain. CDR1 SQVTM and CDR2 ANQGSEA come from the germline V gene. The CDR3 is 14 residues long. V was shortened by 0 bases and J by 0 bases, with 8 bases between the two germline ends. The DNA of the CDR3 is TGCAGCGTTGAAGATCGAGGGTCTAACTATGGCTACACCTTC. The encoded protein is CSVEDRGSNYGYTF.

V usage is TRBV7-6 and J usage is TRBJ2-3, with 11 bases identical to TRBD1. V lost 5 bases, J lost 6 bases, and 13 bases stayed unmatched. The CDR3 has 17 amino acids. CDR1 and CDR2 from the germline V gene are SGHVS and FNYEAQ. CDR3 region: CASSRNPGTGGMDTQYF. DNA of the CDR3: TGTGCCAGCAGCCGGAACCCCGGGACAGGGGGGATGGATACGCAGTATTTT.

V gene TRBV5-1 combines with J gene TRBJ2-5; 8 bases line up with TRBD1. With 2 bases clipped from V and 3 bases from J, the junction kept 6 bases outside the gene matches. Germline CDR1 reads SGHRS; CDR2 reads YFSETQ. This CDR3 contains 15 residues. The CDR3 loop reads CASSFGDRGKETQYF. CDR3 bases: TGCGCCAGCAGCTTCGGAGACAGGGGTAAAGAGACCCAGTACTTC.

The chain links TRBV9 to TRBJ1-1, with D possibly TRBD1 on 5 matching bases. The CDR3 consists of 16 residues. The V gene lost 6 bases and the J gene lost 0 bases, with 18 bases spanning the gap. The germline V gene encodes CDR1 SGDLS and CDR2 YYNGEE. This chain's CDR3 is CASTSGGKGLNTEAFF. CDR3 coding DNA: TGTGCCAGCACCTCGGGGGGAAAAGGGTTGAACACTGAAGCTTTCTTT.

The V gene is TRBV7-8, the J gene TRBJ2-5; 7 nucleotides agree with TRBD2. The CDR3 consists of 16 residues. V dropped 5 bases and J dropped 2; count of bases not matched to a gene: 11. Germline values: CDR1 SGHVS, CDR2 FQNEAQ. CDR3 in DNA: TGTGCCAGCAGCCCCTCGTTCAGGCGGGGGCAAGAGACCCAGTACTTC. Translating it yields CASSPSFRRGQETQYF.

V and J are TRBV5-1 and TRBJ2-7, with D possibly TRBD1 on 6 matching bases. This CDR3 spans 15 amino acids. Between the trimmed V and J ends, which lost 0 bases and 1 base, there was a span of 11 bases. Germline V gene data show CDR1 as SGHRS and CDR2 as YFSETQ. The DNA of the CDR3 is TGCGCCAGCAGCTTGGCCCAGGGGTTTTCCTACGAGCAGTACTTC. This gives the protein CASSLAQGFSYEQYF. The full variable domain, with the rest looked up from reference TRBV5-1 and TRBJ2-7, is KAGVTQTPRYLIKTRGQQVTLSCSPISGHRSVSWYQQTPGQGLQFLFEYFSETQRNKGNFPGRFSGRQFSNSRSEMNVSTLELGDSALYLCASSLAQGFSYEQYFGPGTRLTVT.

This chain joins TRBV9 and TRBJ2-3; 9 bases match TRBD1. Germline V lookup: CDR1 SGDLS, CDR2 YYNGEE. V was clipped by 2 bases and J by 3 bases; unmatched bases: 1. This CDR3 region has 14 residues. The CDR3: CASSVGQGTDTQYF. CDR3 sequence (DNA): TGTGCCAGCAGCGTTGGACAGGGGACAGATACGCAGTATTTT.

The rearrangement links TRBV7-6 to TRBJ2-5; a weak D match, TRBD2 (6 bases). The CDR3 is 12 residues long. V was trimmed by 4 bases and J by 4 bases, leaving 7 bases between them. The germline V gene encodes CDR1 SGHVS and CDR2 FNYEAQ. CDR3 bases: TGTGCCAGCAGCTGGGGGGTAGAGACCCAGTACTTC. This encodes CASSWGVETQYF.

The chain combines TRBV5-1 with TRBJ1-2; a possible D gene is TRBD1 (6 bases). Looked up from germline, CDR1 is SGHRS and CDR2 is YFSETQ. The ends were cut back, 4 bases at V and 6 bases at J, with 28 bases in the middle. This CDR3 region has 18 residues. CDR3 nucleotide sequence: TGCGCCAGCAGCCCGGCGCGTGTTTTGGGCAGGGGAAGTGATGGCTACACCTTC. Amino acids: CASSPARVLGRGSDGYTF. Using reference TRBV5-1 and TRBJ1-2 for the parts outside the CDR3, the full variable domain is KAGVTQTPRYLIKTRGQQVTLSCSPISGHRSVSWYQQTPGQGLQFLFEYFSETQRNKGNFPGRFSGRQFSNSRSEMNVSTLELGDSALYLCASSPARVLGRGSDGYTFGSGTRLTVV.

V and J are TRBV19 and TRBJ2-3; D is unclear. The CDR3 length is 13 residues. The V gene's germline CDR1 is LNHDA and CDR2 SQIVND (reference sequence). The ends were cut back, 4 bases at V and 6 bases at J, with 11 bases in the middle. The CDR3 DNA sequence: TGTGCCAGTAGTAATCGGGTTGGGGATACGCAGTATTTT. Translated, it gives CASSNRVGDTQYF.

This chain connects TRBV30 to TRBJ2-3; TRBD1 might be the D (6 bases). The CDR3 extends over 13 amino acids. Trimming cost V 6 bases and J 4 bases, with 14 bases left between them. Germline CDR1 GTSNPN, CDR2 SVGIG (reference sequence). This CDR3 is CACTGLLADTQYF. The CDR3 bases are TGTGCCTGTACAGGGCTACTCGCAGATACGCAGTATTTT. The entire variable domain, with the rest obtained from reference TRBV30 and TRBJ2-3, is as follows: SQTIHQWPATLVQPVGSPLSLECTVEGTSNPNLYWYRQAAGRGLQLLFYSVGIGQISSEVPQNLSASRPQDRQFILSSKKLLLSDSGFYLCACTGLLADTQYFGPGTRLTVL.

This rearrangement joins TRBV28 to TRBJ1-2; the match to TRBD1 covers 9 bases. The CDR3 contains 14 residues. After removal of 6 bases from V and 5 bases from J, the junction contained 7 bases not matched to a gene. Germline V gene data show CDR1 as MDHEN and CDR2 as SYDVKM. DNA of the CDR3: TGTGCCAGCAGCATGGGACAGGGACCATATGGCTACACCTTC. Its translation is CASSMGQGPYGYTF.

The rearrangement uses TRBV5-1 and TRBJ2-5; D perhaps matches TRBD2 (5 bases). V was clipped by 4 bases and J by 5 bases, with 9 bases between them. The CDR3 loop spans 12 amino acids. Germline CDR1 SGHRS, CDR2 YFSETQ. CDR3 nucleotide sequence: TGCGCCAGCAGCCAGGACTTCGAGACCCAGTACTTC. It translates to CASSQDFETQYF.

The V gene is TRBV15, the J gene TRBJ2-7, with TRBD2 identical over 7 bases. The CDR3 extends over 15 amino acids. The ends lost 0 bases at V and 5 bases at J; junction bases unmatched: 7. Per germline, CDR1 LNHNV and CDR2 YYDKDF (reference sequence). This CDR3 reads CATSRDYAGAHEQYF. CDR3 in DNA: TGTGCCACCAGCAGAGATTACGCGGGAGCCCACGAGCAGTACTTC.

The CDR3 coding sequence is TGTGCCTGGAGTGAGACAGCGTTTAATGAAAAACTGTTTTTT. It is translated as CAWSETAFNEKLFF. The V call is TRBV30, the J call TRBJ1-4, with D possibly matching TRBD1 (5 bases). V was shortened by 1 base and J by 4 bases, with 10 bases between the two germline ends. This CDR3 spans 14 amino acids. Germline values: CDR1 GTSNPN, CDR2 SVGIG (reference sequence).

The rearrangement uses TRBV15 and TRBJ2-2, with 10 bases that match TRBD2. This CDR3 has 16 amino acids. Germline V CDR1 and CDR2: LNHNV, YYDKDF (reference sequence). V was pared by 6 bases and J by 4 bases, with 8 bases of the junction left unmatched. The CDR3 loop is CATSKRAGGVTGELFF. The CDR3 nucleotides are TGTGCCACCAGTAAAAGAGCGGGGGGGGTCACCGGGGAGCTGTTTTTT.

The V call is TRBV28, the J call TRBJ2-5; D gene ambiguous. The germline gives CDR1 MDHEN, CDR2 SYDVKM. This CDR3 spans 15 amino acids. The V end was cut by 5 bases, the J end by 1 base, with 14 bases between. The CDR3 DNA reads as TGTGCCAGCAGTCCAACTGCTATCCCCCAAGAGACCCAGTACTTC. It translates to CASSPTAIPQETQYF.

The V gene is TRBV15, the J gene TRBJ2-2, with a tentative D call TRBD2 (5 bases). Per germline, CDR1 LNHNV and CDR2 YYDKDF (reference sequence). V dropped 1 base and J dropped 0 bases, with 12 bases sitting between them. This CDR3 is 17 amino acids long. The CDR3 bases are TGTGCCACCAGCAGAGGGAGAGGACTTTCGAACACCGGGGAGCTGTTTTTT. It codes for CATSRGRGLSNTGELFF. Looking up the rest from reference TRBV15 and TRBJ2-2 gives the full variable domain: DAMVIQNPRYQVTQFGKPVTLSCSQTLNHNVMYWYQQKSSQAPKLLFHYYDKDFNNEADTPDNFQSRRPNTSFCFLDIRSPGLGDTAMYLCATSRGRGLSNTGELFFGEGSRLTVL.

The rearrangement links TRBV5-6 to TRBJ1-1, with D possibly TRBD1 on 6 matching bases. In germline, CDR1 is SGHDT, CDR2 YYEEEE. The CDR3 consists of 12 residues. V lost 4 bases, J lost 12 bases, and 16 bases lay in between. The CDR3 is CASSLRRTEPFF. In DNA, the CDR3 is TGTGCCAGCAGCCTACGGCGGACAGAACCTTTCTTT.

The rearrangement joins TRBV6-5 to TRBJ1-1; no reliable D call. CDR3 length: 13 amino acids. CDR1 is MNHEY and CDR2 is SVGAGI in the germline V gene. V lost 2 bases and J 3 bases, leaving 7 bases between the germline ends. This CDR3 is CASSYNRDTEAFF. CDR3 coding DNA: TGTGCCAGCAGTTACAACCGGGACACTGAAGCTTTCTTT.

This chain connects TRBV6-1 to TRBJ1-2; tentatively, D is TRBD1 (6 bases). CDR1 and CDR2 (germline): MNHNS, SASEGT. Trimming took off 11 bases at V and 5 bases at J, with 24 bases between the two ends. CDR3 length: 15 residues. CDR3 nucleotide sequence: TGTGCCGTAGCTCGCCCCGGGACAAGGATTTATGGCTACACCTTC. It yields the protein CAVARPGTRIYGYTF.

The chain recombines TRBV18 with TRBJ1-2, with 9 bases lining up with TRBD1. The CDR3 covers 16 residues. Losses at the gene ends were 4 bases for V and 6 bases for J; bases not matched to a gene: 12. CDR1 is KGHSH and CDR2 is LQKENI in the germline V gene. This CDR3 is CASSLGLPGQGDGYTF. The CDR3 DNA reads TGTGCCAGCTCACTAGGACTACCGGGACAGGGCGATGGCTACACCTTC.